Listed below are T cell receptor beta chains from one sample, sequenced in a study of T cell responses to AZD1222 COVID-19 vaccine. This table comes from immunoSEQ multiplex PCR, and its TCRdb copy is limited to in-frame clones, with some not included. The repertoire consists of some 86,000 clones, with about 90% occurring once and the leading ten covering roughly 5.2%. The sequencing here drew on peripheral blood, taken on day 0 of AZD1222 vaccination. Receptors were obtained from an adult in good health. The CDR3 runs from the conserved cysteine through the conserved F or W. Fields, in order: V gene, D gene, CDR3 protein. A D gene is named only where the DNA matches it firmly.

TRBV15,NA,CATRRSDTQYF
TRBV7-6,TRBD1,CASSPLGGRASYEQYF
TRBV7-2,NA,CASSEASSITYEQYF
TRBV19,NA,CASSIESYSPLHF
TRBV7-8,TRBD1,CASSLVGTGGEKLFF
TRBV19,TRBD2,CASRPGLVAGGPETQYF
TRBV28,NA,CASSLSGEGNQPQHF
TRBV4-1,NA,CASSQEGVRTDTQYF
TRBV6-5,TRBD2,CASSYSLGGSSYEQYF
TRBV27,TRBD2,CASRPLTSGPPSEQYF
TRBV7-3,NA,CASSLNPGNTDTQYF
TRBV7-2,NA,CASSLLQGQNTEAFF
TRBV19,NA,CASSNLSTGPGNTIYF
TRBV6-5,NA,CASSLSGYEQYF
TRBV3-1/TRBV3-2,TRBD2,CASSPSGGQETQYF
TRBV19,NA,CASSIAGRQNTEAFF
TRBV1,NA,CTSSQGDSNSGNTIYF
TRBV12-3/TRBV12-4,NA,CASSRQGEKLFF
TRBV7-6,TRBD1,CASSFRPQGLNTGELFF
TRBV5-1,NA,CASSLFRPGSTEAFF
TRBV5-1,TRBD1,CASSLGLDRGYEQYF
TRBV14,NA,CASSLRAQGLGETQYF
TRBV7-8,NA,CASSLVLGEGGEQFF
TRBV28,TRBD2,CASSLWTPSGNWHEQFF
TRBV2,TRBD2,CASSEREAPSEQYF
TRBV28,TRBD1,CASSLPSGTGGETQYF
TRBV7-9,NA,CASSLAAAGNGYTF
TRBV2,TRBD2,CASRRGLAGEHEQFF
TRBV12-3/TRBV12-4,NA,CASSSSQGTEAFF
TRBV9,NA,CASSVVGSGELFF
TRBV3-1/TRBV3-2,NA,CASSQVEGGFGGYTF
TRBV11-2,TRBD1,CASSSMQGDIQYF
TRBV6-1,NA,CASSEKWSSYNEQFF
TRBV5-1,TRBD1,CASSSYLDRRPQYEQYF
TRBV28,NA,CASSSLLRGTTDTQYF
TRBV19,NA,CASRIGLEQFF
TRBV6-5,NA,CASSWERQSSYNEQFF
TRBV19,NA,CASSISGANEKLFF
TRBV5-1,NA,CASSLNGDSGNTIYF
TRBV4-1,TRBD1,CASSQNRGTYEQYF
TRBV7-2,TRBD1,CASSLAPGGEETQYF
TRBV27,NA,CASSLSGLGGNGYTF
TRBV28,TRBD1,CASRYHRGPNQPQHF
TRBV18,TRBD1,CASSPAGTGRGNTIYF
TRBV3-1/TRBV3-2,NA,CASSHLSGGNSYEQYF
TRBV5-1,NA,CASRQRTDSGNTIYF
TRBV5-6,TRBD1,CASSRGHRGGNTIYF
TRBV27,TRBD2,CASSSTGGPTYEQYF
TRBV5-5,NA,CASSPDGNYGYTF
TRBV18,TRBD1,CASSPRGSGGEAAFF
TRBV6-5,NA,CASSYKAGSTEAFF
TRBV5-1,TRBD1,CASSLDEGANYGYTF
TRBV14,NA,CASRQVDNSPLHF
TRBV4-1,NA,CASSQSGERTDTQYF
TRBV2,NA,CASSSDRSSNTEAFF
TRBV9,NA,CASSLSLTSWTHNEQFF
TRBV2,NA,CASKRGPTNYGYTF